The clone carrying this T cell receptor (beta chain) was detected a few times. Its antigen is as yet unknown. This sample stems from a study of early T cells in non-severe SARS-CoV-2 infection. Across the whole study: Chains were not paired, and sequencing was done on bulk RNA from unsorted whole blood.

Individually, cDNA molecules had unique molecular identifiers attached to them. TCRdb re-called the 5' RACE reads through MiXCR, storing one row per CDR3 protein. Of 80,000 to 95,000 distinct CDR3 sequences listed, 11% to 15% were seen once; the top ten hold roughly 9.8%. The study's findings and limits: Reliance on VDJdb matching favored anti-spike CD8 responses; private and CD4 specificities were missed.

The CDR3 sequence is 13 residues long. Germline lookup yields CDR1 LGHNA and CDR2 YSLEER. V trimming: 0 bases; J trimming: 15 bases; junction bases outside the gene matches: 7. The V and J genes are TRBV4-3 and TRBJ2-1; 8 bases agree with TRBD1. Sequenced: whole blood. The receptor was isolated from an adult who was a healthcare worker with PCR-confirmed SARS-CoV-2 infection or an uninfected control (not recorded which). The CDR3 DNA reads as TGCGCCAGCAGCCAAGATAGAGGGACAGGCCCGTTCTTC. It translates to CASSQDRGTGPFF.